This T cell receptor (beta chain) comes out of a study of T cell responses to AZD1222 COVID-19 vaccine. Study context: Some second doses came at about 4 weeks and others at about 12 weeks; these were pooled. The study's findings and limits: Donors were mostly white British, more females; clonal diversity possibly underestimated. Of the AZD1222 recipients, only 5 to 7 were seropositive at baseline.

Concerning this clone itself: What it recognizes is unknown.

V lost 1 base to trimming and J lost 4 bases; unmatched junction nucleotides: 6. The germline CDR1 and CDR2 sequences are KGHSH and LQKENI. This CDR3 has 15 amino acids. Profiling relied on immunoSEQ multiplex PCR, and the TCRdb table lists in-frame clones only, not all of them. Of 95,000 to 150,000 clones listed, 80% to 90% are singletons. The source was peripheral blood, collected on day 0 of AZD1222 vaccination. The chain employs TRBV18 and TRBJ1-2, with 7 bases fitting TRBD1. The clonotype comes from an adult in good health. This chain's CDR3 is CASSPQENRGYGYTF. For the CDR3, the DNA is TGTGCCAGCTCACCACAGGAGAACAGGGGCTATGGCTACACCTTC.